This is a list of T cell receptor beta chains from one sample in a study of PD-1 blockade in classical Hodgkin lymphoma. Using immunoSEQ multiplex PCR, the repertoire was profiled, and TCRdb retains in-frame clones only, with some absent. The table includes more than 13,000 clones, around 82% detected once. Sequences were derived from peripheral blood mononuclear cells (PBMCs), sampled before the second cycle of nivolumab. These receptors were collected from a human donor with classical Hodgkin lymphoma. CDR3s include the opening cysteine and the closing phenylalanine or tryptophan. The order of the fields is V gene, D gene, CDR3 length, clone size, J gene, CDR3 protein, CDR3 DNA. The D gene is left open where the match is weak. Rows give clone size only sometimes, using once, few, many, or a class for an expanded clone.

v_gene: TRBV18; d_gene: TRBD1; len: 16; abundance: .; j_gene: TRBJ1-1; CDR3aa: CASSLRRGQGNTEAFF; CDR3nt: TGTGCCAGCTCACTCAGGAGGGGACAGGGAAACACTGAAGCTTTCTTT
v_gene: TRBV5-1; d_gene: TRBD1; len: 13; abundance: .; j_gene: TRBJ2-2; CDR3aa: CASSSQGIGELFF; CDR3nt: TGCGCCAGCAGCTCACAGGGGATCGGGGAGCTGTTTTTT
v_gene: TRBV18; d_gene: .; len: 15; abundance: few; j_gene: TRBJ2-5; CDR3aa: CASSPLLGSRETQYF; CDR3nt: TGTGCCAGCTCACCACTTCTGGGTTCCAGGGAGACCCAGTACTTC
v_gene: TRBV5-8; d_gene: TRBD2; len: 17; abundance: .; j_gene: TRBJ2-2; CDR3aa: CASDPTVVAGGIGELFF; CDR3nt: TGTGCCAGCGACCCCACTGTGGTAGCGGGGGGGATCGGGGAGCTGTTTTTT
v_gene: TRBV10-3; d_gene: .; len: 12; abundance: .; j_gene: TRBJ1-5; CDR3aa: CATRQGNQPQHF; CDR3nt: TGTGCCACACGTCAGGGCAATCAGCCCCAGCATTTT
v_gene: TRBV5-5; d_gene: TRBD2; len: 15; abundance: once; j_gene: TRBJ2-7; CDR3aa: CASRGGGPGSYEQYF; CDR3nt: TGTGCCAGCAGGGGCGGGGGGCCAGGTAGCTACGAGCAGTACTTC
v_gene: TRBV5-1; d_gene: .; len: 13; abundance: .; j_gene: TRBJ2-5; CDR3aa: CASSLWAGETQYF; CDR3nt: TGCGCCAGCAGCTTGTGGGCAGGAGAGACCCAGTACTTC
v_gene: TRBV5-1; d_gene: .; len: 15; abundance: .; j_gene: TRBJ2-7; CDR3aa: CASSRVAGSSYEQYF; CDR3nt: TGCGCCAGCAGCCGGGTGGCAGGAAGCTCCTACGAGCAGTACTTC
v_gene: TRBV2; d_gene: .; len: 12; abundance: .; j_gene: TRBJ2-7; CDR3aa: CASTGPDYEQYF; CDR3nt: TGTGCCAGCACGGGACCTGACTACGAGCAGTACTTC
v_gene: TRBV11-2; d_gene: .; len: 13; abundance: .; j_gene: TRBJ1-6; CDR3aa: CASSLGGNSPLHF; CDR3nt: TGTGCCAGCAGCTTAGGAGGGAATTCACCCCTCCACTTT
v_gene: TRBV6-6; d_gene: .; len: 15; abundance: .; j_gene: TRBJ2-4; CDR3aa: CASRAPQGAKNIQYF; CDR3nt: TGTGCCAGCAGGGCGCCTCAGGGGGCCAAAAACATTCAGTACTTC
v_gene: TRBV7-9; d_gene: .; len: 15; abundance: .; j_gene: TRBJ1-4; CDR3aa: CASSLAGGPNEKLFF; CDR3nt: TGTGCCAGCAGCTTAGCTGGGGGCCCCAATGAAAAACTGTTTTTT
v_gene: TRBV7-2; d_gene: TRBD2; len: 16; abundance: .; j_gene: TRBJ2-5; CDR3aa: CASSPSGGGIQETQYF; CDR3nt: TGTGCCAGCAGCCCCTCTGGCGGGGGGATTCAAGAGACCCAGTACTTC
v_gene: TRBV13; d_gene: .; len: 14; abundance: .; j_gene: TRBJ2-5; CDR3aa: CASSPRGPGETQYF; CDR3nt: TGTGCCAGCAGCCCGCGGGGGCCCGGGGAGACCCAGTACTTC
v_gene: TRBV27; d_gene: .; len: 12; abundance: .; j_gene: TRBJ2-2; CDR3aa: CASKRVTGELFF; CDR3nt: TGTGCCAGCAAGCGTGTGACCGGGGAGCTGTTTTTT
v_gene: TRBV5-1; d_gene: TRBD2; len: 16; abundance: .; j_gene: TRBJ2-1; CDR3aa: CASSLGTSVTYNEQFF; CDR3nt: TGCGCCAGCAGCTTGGGGACTAGCGTTACCTACAATGAGCAGTTCTTC
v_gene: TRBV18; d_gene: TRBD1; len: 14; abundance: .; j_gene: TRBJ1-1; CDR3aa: CASSAGTGFGEAFF; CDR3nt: TGTGCCAGCTCAGCCGGGACAGGGTTTGGTGAAGCTTTCTTT
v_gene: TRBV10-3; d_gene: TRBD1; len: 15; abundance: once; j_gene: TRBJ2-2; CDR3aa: CAIKVGTGGTGELFF; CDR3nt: TGTGCCATCAAGGTCGGGACAGGGGGAACCGGGGAGCTGTTTTTT
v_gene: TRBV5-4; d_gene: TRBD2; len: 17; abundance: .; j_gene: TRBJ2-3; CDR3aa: CASSLDSRGGLPDTQYF; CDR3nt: TGTGCCAGCAGCTTGGATAGTCGCGGGGGGTTGCCAGATACGCAGTATTTT
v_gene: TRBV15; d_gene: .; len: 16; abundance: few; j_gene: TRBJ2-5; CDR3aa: CATSRDPGPTTETQYF; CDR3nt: TGTGCCACCAGCAGAGATCCCGGCCCGACAACAGAGACCCAGTACTTC
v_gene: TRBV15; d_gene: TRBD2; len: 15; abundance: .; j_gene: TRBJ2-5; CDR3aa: CATSGGLAGGLPQYF; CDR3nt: TGTGCCACCAGCGGAGGACTAGCGGGGGGGCTGCCCCAGTACTTC
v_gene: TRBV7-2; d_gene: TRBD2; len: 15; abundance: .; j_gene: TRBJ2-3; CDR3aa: CASSNLAGFTDTQYF; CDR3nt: TGTGCCAGCAGCAATCTAGCGGGGTTCACAGATACGCAGTATTTT
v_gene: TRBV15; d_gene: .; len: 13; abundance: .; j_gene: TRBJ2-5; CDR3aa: CATRTGLQETQYF; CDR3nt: TGTGCCACCAGAACCGGACTACAAGAGACCCAGTACTTC
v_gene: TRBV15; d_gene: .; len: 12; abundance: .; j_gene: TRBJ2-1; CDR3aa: CATSREGDEQFF; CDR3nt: TGTGCCACCAGCAGGGAGGGGGATGAGCAGTTCTTC
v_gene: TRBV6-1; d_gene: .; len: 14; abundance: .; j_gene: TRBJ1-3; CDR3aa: CASSEEADGNTIYF; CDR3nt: TGTGCCAGCAGTGAAGAGGCGGACGGAAACACCATATATTTT
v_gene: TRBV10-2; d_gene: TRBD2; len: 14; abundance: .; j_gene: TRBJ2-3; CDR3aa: CASGLAGGVDTQYF; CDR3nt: TGCGCCAGCGGACTAGCGGGGGGGGTTGATACGCAGTATTTT
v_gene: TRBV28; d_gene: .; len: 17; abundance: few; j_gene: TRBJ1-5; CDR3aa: CASSFMAGAIVNQPQHF; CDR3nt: TGTGCCAGCAGTTTTATGGCAGGGGCCATAGTGAATCAGCCCCAGCATTTT
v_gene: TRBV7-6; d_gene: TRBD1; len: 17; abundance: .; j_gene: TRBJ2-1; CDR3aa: CASSFSTTGGNYNEQFF; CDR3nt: TGTGCCAGCAGCTTTAGCACAACAGGGGGGAACTACAATGAGCAGTTCTTC
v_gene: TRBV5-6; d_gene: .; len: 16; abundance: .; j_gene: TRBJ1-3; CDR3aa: CASSLGAGVAGNTIYF; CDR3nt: TGTGCCAGCAGCTTGGGGGCAGGGGTTGCTGGAAACACCATATATTTT
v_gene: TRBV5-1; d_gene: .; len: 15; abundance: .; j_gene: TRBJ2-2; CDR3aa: CASSLRGFDTGELFF; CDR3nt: TGCGCCAGCAGCTTGCGAGGTTTTGACACCGGGGAGCTGTTTTTT
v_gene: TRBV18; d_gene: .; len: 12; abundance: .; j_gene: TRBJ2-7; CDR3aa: CASSPAAYEQYF; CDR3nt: TGTGCCAGCTCACCAGCAGCCTACGAGCAGTACTTC
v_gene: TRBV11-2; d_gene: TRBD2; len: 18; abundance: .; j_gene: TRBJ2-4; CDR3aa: CASSSRGQLGGVKNIQYF; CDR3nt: TGTGCCAGCAGCTCCCGCGGCCAGTTGGGGGGGGTCAAAAACATTCAGTACTTC
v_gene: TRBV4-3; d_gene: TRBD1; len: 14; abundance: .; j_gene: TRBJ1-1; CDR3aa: CASSQIQGVTEAFF; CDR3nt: TGCGCCAGCAGCCAGATACAGGGGGTGACTGAAGCTTTCTTT
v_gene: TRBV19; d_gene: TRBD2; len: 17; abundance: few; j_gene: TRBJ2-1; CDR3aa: CASSGYPGLAGGNEQFF; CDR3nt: TGTGCCAGTAGTGGTTATCCTGGACTAGCGGGGGGCAATGAGCAGTTCTTC
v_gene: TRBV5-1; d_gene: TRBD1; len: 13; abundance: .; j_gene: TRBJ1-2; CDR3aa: CASSRQGAYGYTF; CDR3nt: TGCGCCAGCAGCCGACAGGGGGCATATGGCTACACCTTC
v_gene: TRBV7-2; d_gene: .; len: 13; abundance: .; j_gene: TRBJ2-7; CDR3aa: CASSPQGNSEQYF; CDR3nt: TGTGCCAGCAGCCCCCAGGGTAACAGCGAGCAGTACTTC
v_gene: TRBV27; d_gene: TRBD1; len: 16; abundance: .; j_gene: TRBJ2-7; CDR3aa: CASSPGTGASSYEQYF; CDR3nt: TGTGCCAGCAGTCCCGGGACAGGGGCGAGCTCCTACGAGCAGTACTTC
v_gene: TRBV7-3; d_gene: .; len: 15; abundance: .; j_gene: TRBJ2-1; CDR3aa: CASSAMVGHYNEQFF; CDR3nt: TGTGCCAGCAGCGCGATGGTGGGACACTACAATGAGCAGTTCTTC
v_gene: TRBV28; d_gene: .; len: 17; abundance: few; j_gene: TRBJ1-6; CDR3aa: CASSLWGVSSYNSPLHF; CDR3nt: TGTGCCAGCAGTTTATGGGGGGTGAGCTCCTATAATTCACCCCTCCACTTT
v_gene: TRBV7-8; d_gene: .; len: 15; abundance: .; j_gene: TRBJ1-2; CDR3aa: CASSLARGTNYGYTF; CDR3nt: TGTGCCAGCAGCTTAGCACGGGGAACCAACTATGGCTACACCTTC
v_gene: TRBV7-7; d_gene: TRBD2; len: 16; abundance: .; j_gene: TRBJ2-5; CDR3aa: CASSQNSGGAGETQYF; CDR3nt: TGTGCTAGCAGCCAGAATAGCGGGGGGGCCGGGGAGACCCAGTACTTC
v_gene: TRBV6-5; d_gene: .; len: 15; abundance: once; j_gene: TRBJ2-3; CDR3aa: CASSYFMAATDTQYF; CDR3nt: TGTGCCAGCAGTTACTTTATGGCGGCCACAGATACGCAGTATTTT
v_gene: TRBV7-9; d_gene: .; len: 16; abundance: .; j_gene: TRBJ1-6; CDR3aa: CASSLGTGIYNSPLHF; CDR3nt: TGTGCCAGCAGCTTAGGAACAGGGATCTATAATTCACCCCTCCACTTT
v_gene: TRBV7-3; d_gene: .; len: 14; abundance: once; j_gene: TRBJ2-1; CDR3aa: CASSLQGENNEQFF; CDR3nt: TGTGCCAGCAGCTTACAGGGAGAGAACAATGAGCAGTTCTTC
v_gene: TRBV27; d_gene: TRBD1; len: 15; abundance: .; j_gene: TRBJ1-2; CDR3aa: CASSSYSTGGYGYTF; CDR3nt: TGTGCCAGCAGTTCTTACAGTACAGGGGGCTATGGCTACACCTTC
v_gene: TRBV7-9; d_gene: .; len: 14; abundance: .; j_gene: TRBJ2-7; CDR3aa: CASSLDDRTYEQYF; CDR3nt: TGTGCCAGCAGCTTAGATGACAGAACCTACGAGCAGTACTTC
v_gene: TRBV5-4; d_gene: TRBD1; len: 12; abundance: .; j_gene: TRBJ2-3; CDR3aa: CASSWTGGTQYF; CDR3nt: TGTGCCAGCAGTTGGACAGGGGGTACGCAGTATTTT
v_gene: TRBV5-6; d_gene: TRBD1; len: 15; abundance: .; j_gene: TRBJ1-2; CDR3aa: CASSNVGQDRYGYTF; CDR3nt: TGTGCCAGCAGCAACGTTGGACAGGACCGATATGGCTACACCTTC
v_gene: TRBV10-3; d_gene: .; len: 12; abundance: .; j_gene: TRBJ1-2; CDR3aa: CAISPLGLGYTF; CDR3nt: TGTGCCATCAGCCCCTTGGGGCTTGGCTACACCTTC
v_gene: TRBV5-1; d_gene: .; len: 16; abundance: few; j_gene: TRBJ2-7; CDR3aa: CASSLASGPGYDEQYF; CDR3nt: TGCGCCAGCAGCTTGGCGTCGGGGCCAGGGTATGACGAGCAGTACTTC
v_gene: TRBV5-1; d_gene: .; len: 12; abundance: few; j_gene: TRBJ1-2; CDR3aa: CASSLEREGYTF; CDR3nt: TGCGCCAGCAGCTTGGAAAGGGAGGGCTACACCTTC
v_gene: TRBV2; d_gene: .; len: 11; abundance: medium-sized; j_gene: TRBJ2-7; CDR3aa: CASRKGYEQYF; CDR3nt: TGTGCCAGCAGGAAGGGATACGAGCAGTACTTC
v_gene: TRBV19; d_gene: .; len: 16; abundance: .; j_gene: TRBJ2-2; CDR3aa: CASSMGLGVGTGELFF; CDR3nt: TGTGCCAGTAGTATGGGATTGGGGGTCGGCACCGGGGAGCTGTTTTTT
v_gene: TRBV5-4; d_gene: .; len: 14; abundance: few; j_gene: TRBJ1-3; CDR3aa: CASSQDWVLDTIYF; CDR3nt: TGCGCCAGCAGCCAAGACTGGGTCCTTGACACCATATATTTT